This TCR beta chain appears in the sequencing data of a study of blood T cell repertoires in COVID-19. Turning to the study itself: In each case, the material was cDNA or gDNA derived from T cells, B-cell-depleted T cells, or PBMCs.

Germline values: CDR1 MNHEY, CDR2 SMNVEV (reference sequence). The V end was cut by 3 bases, the J end by 4 bases, with 9 bases between. The CDR3 has 13 residues. Seattle researchers signed up patients amid active infection and tracked them longitudinally. Profiling relied on immunoSEQ multiplex PCR, and the TCRdb table lists in-frame clones only, not all of them. Of about 130,000 clones in the sample, about 89% were seen once. There are a few counts of this clone. This TCR derives from a woman aged 70-85 years with COVID-19, enrolled during active disease. The V gene is TRBV27, the J gene TRBJ1-1; D gene ambiguous. The sample comprised peripheral blood. As DNA, the CDR3 is TGTGCCAGCAGTTTTGGTCGGGGCACTGAAGCTTTCTTT. This encodes CASSFGRGTEAFF.